The clone carrying this T cell receptor (beta chain) came up many times. TCRdb reprocessed the 5' RACE reads with MiXCR, giving one entry per CDR3 protein. The sample records tens of thousands of distinct CDR3 sequences, 7.3% being singletons. This record comes from a study of T-cell memory formation after mild COVID-19. The junction had 1 base not matched to a gene; V was cut back by 4 bases and J by 5 bases. CDR3 length equals 12 residues. Germline CDR1 reads MDHEN; CDR2 reads SYDVKM. This receptor was taken from a man in his late teens or twenties who had mild COVID-19 (a few samples of this study predate the infection). Cell type and time point are not known. The sequencing input was PBMCs or a T cell subset sorted from them (not recorded which). This chain joins TRBV28 and TRBJ2-7, with TRBD1 matching over 8 bases. The CDR3 spells CASSSRGHEQYV. CDR3 in DNA: TGTGCCAGCAGTTCCAGGGGGCACGAGCAGTACGTC.